A selection of T cell receptor beta chains follows, all from one sample in a study of blood T cells in healthy people across ages. TCRdb passed the 5' RACE reads through MiXCR, listing each CDR3 protein once. This table holds over 1,500,000 distinct CDR3 sequences, approximately 50% found once. The sequencing sample was made of blood. Source of these receptors: a woman in her 40s in good health. Both conserved end residues are part of each CDR3. The D gene is left open where the match is weak. Part of the rows lack a size; the others show once, few, many or a class for expanded clones.

TRBV5-6	.	.	TRBJ1-4	CASSWTGKSDEKLFF	TGTGCCAGCAGCTGGACCGGGAAGTCTGACGAAAAACTGTTTTTT
TRBV13	TRBD2	few	TRBJ2-3	CASSLRTSGGASTDTQYF	TGTGCCAGCAGCTTACGGACTAGCGGGGGGGCTAGCACAGATACGCAGTATTTT
TRBV28	.	.	TRBJ2-6	CASSLRGFSGANVLTF	TGTGCCAGCAGTTTGCGGGGATTCTCTGGGGCCAACGTCCTGACTTTC
TRBV7-9	.	.	TRBJ1-6	CASSLGTGPPSPLHF	TGTGCCAGCAGCTTAGGAACAGGGCCACCTTCACCCCTCCACTTT
TRBV6-2/TRBV6-3	TRBD2	few	TRBJ2-7	CASSYGQGGASYEQYF	TGTGCCAGCAGTTACGGCCAGGGAGGGGCCTCCTACGAGCAGTACTTC
TRBV5-6	.	once	TRBJ1-1	CASSSDDRIEAFF	TGTGCCAGCAGCTCAGACGACAGGATTGAAGCTTTCTTT
TRBV20-1	.	.	TRBJ1-2	CSARDSQKINFYGYTF	TGCAGTGCTAGAGATAGTCAGAAGATCAACTTCTATGGCTACACCTTC
TRBV25-1	.	.	TRBJ1-2	CASSSSPSSGYTF	TGTGCCAGCAGTTCTTCCCCTTCTTCTGGCTACACCTTC
TRBV10-3	.	.	TRBJ2-4	CAISDRQAQGVNIQYF	TGTGCCATCAGTGACCGACAGGCTCAAGGCGTAAACATTCAGTACTTC
TRBV15	TRBD1	.	TRBJ2-3	CATSRGDSSTDTQYF	TGTGCCACCAGCAGAGGGGACAGTAGCACAGATACGCAGTATTTT
TRBV4-3	TRBD1	few	TRBJ1-5	CASSPSTRTGPLHF	TGCGCCAGCAGCCCAAGTACCAGGACAGGCCCGTTGCATTTT
TRBV4-2	.	few	TRBJ2-4	CASSQEGIKNIQYF	TGTGCCAGCAGCCAAGAAGGGATCAAAAACATTCAGTACTTC
TRBV29-1	.	.	TRBJ2-5	CSVPVKETQYF	TGCAGCGTTCCGGTGAAAGAGACCCAGTACTTC
TRBV11-2	TRBD1	.	TRBJ2-1	CASQRGTGAYNEQFF	TGTGCCAGTCAGAGAGGGACAGGGGCCTACAATGAGCAGTTCTTC
TRBV2	.	.	TRBJ2-5	CASSLDRLGAETQYF	TGTGCCAGCAGTCTAGACCGACTAGGCGCAGAGACCCAGTACTTC
TRBV12-5	.	few	TRBJ2-5	CASGLYGETQYF	TGTGCTAGTGGTTTATATGGAGAGACCCAGTACTTC
TRBV20-1	TRBD2	.	TRBJ2-7	CSARDRAGASPNEQYF	TGCAGTGCTAGAGATAGAGCGGGGGCCTCCCCCAATGAGCAGTACTTC
TRBV4-3	.	.	TRBJ1-4	CASSQDKSGTGEKLFF	TGCGCCAGCAGCCAAGACAAATCCGGGACCGGTGAAAAACTGTTTTTT
TRBV6-2/TRBV6-3	TRBD2	.	TRBJ2-3	CASKDGGAGADTQYF	TGTGCCAGCAAGGACGGGGGGGCTGGGGCAGATACGCAGTATTTT
TRBV4-3	.	.	TRBJ2-3	CASSQDVRGGDTQYF	TGCGCCAGCAGCCAAGATGTTAGGGGAGGAGATACGCAGTATTTT